This T cell receptor beta chain was identified during a study of chemoradiotherapy in HPV16-positive cancers. Clones were read by immunoSEQ multiplex PCR, and TCRdb kept only the in-frame ones, dropping some. The sample records 25,000 to 30,000 clones, approximately 93% being singletons. Regarding the study as a whole: Only a couple of HPV16-positive patients supplied the functional HPV-specificity definition. For HPV16-positive patients, expanding HPV-responsive T cells associated with longer recurrence-free survival.

CDR3 length equals 13 residues. Germline V gene data show CDR1 as SGHTA and CDR2 as FQGNSA. The V end lost 5 bases, the J end lost 4 bases, and 12 bases lay between the germline ends. Of note for this clone: Antigen unknown.

Sequenced here: blood, sampled from a patient who underwent chemoradiotherapy. The origin of this receptor is a human donor with HPV-associated anogenital cancer. The rearrangement joins TRBV7-2 to TRBJ2-7, with D hard to call. The CDR3 nucleotides read TGTGCCAGCAGCACCCGTGTGCCGTACGAGCAGTACTTC. It translates to CASSTRVPYEQYF.